Below are 16 T cell receptor beta chains sequenced from a single sample in a study of OX40 agonist ivuxolimab in advanced cancers. The protocol was immunoSEQ multiplex PCR, while the TCRdb copy is restricted to in-frame clones and leaves out a portion. The sample has tens of thousands of clones; around 87% are singletons. Sample: CD4+ or CD8+ T cells sorted from blood, taken in a trial of the OX40 agonist ivuxolimab. The receptors derive from an adult with an advanced solid tumor such as melanoma, head and neck, liver or kidney cancer.

This clone has a single count. The V call is TRBV28, the J call TRBJ2-1; D is ambiguous. Trimming stripped 4 bases from V and 0 bases from J, with 16 bases between. The CDR3 consists of 17 residues. The V gene's germline CDR1 is MDHEN and CDR2 SYDVKM. The CDR3 protein is CASSSPKKASSYNEQFF. The CDR3 nucleotides are TGTGCCAGCAGTTCCCCAAAGAAGGCCAGCTCCTACAATGAGCAGTTCTTC.

The J gene is TRBJ2-7, the V gene TRBV7-2, with 9 bases matching TRBD1. With 5 bases clipped from V and 4 bases from J, the junction kept 6 bases outside the gene matches. CDR3 length: 14 amino acids. Germline lookup yields CDR1 SGHTA and CDR2 FQGNSA. CDR3 region: CASSAGTGTYEQYF. The CDR3 nucleotides read TGTGCCAGCAGCGCCGGGACAGGGACGTACGAGCAGTACTTC.

This chain links TRBV6-6 with TRBJ1-1, with 7 bases fitting TRBD1. Trimming took 8 bases from V and 7 from J; bases not matched to a gene: 10. Germline values: CDR1 MNHNY, CDR2 SVGAGI (reference sequence). The CDR3 is 13 amino acids. As DNA, the CDR3 is TGTGCCAGCGGGTCCGGGACAGTATATGAAGCTTTCTTT. It codes for CASGSGTVYEAFF.

This chain connects TRBV6-1 to TRBJ2-7; the match to TRBD2 covers 7 bases. The germline V gene encodes CDR1 MNHNS and CDR2 SASEGT. The CDR3 is 14 residues long. After removal of 8 bases from V and 2 bases from J, the junction contained 9 bases not matched to a gene. The CDR3 reads CASGGVGFTYEQYF. The CDR3 bases are TGTGCCAGCGGGGGGGTAGGGTTCACCTACGAGCAGTACTTC.

This clone was counted a few times. At one end the junction does not follow the germline gene, possibly because of a read error. V gene TRBV6-5 combines with J gene TRBJ2-2, with 7 bases matching TRBD1. CDR3 length: 15 amino acids. Germline V CDR1 and CDR2: MNHEY, SVGAGI. CDR3 bases: TGTGCCAGCACTTACAGGGGTGGGATCACCGGGGAGCTGTTTTTT. Amino acid sequence: CASTYRGGITGELFF.

The gene calls are TRBV5-5 and TRBJ2-3, with TRBD2 matching 13 bases. J lost 3 bases, V lost 4 bases, and 5 bases had no gene match. The germline V gene encodes CDR1 SGHKS and CDR2 YYEKEE (reference sequence). This CDR3 is 16 amino acids long. Written as DNA, the CDR3 is TGTGCCAGCAGCACCGGACTAGCGGGGGTGACAGATACGCAGTATTTT. It specifies CASSTGLAGVTDTQYF.

This clone was seen a single time. V and J are TRBV5-4 and TRBJ2-1, with D possibly matching TRBD1 (5 bases). V dropped 7 bases and J dropped 4 bases, with 21 bases sitting between them. Germline-derived CDR1 and CDR2 are SGHNT and YYREEE (reference sequence). There are 16 residues in the CDR3. CDR3 in DNA: TGTGCCAGCTCCCACCAGGCGGTTAGGGGTTACAATGAGCAGTTCTTC. Its protein product is CASSHQAVRGYNEQFF.

The chain uses TRBV5-4 and TRBJ1-2; D perhaps matches TRBD1 (5 bases). V was pared by 0 bases and J by 2 bases, with 14 bases between. CDR3 length: 16 residues. Germline CDR1 and CDR2: SGHNT and YYREEE (reference sequence). The CDR3 region is CASSLASGPINYGYTF. The CDR3 DNA is TGTGCCAGCAGCTTGGCCTCGGGACCTATAAACTATGGCTACACCTTC.

With regard to this clone: Other DNA sequences within the sample encode an identical CDR3. The chain couples TRBV4-2 to TRBJ1-1; D possibly corresponds to TRBD1 (5 bases). The CDR3 is made up of 14 amino acids. The V end lost 1 base, the J end lost 1 base, and 7 bases lay between the germline ends. The germline V gene has CDR1 LGHNA and CDR2 YNFKEQ. CDR3 residues: CASSQGGQNTEAFF. CDR3 coding DNA: TGTGCCAGCAGCCAAGGAGGACAGAACACTGAAGCTTTCTTT.

This chain joins TRBV5-4 and TRBJ2-2; 12 bases fit TRBD2. The J segment lost 7 bases and the V segment lost 5 bases, leaving 6 bases of the junction unmatched. The CDR3 is 15 amino acids. The germline V gene encodes CDR1 SGHNT and CDR2 YYREEE (reference sequence). The DNA of the CDR3 is TGTGCCAGCAGATCTAGCGGGAGGGCCTTCGGGGAGCTGTTTTTT. It codes for CASRSSGRAFGELFF.

The V and J genes are TRBV4-2 and TRBJ1-3, with D uncertain. Germline lookup yields CDR1 LGHNA and CDR2 YNFKEQ. The CDR3 extends over 14 amino acids. V lost 0 bases, J lost 4 bases, and 7 bases lay in between. The CDR3 DNA sequence: TGTGCCAGCAGCCAAGATAGCCTCGGAAACACCATATATTTT. This sequence encodes CASSQDSLGNTIYF.

The rearrangement links TRBV7-3 to TRBJ2-1; 10 bases match TRBD2. The junction had 9 bases not matched to a gene; V was cut back by 1 base and J by 0 bases. The CDR3 spans 19 residues. Per the germline V gene, CDR1 is SGHTA and CDR2 is FQGTGA. The CDR3 DNA is TGTGCCAGCAGCTTAATCGGTAGCGGGAGGCCGAGCTCCTACAATGAGCAGTTCTTC. Its protein is CASSLIGSGRPSSYNEQFF.

This clone was recorded only once. V is TRBV5-1 and J is TRBJ2-5, with D unclear. The CDR3 consists of 14 residues. Trimming cost V 0 bases and J 1 base, with 7 bases left between them. Germline V CDR1 and CDR2: SGHRS, YFSETQ. The CDR3 sequence: CASSLVSGQETQYF. The CDR3 DNA reads TGCGCCAGCAGCTTGGTATCGGGCCAAGAGACCCAGTACTTC.

This chain connects TRBV5-5 to TRBJ2-7, with 11 positions matching TRBD2. Germline V gene lookup returns CDR1 SGHKS and CDR2 YYEKEE (reference sequence). This CDR3 spans 12 amino acids. Unmatched junction bases numbered 6, after V lost 7 bases and J lost 9 bases. Here the CDR3 reads CASVGLADGQYF. As DNA, the CDR3 is TGTGCCAGCGTGGGACTAGCGGATGGGCAGTACTTC.

The chain is built from TRBV6-4 and TRBJ2-1, with TRBD2 matching 9 bases. V lost 6 bases, J lost 4 bases, and 7 bases stayed unmatched. This CDR3 has 15 amino acids. Germline values: CDR1 MRHNA, CDR2 SNTAGT. In nucleotides, the CDR3 is TGTGCCAGCAGCCAGGCCAGCGGGGGGTACAATGAGCAGTTCTTC. It is translated as CASSQASGGYNEQFF.

The V and J genes are TRBV7-2 and TRBJ2-1, with D hard to call. The V gene lost 2 bases and the J gene lost 5 bases, with 7 bases spanning the gap. Looked up from germline, CDR1 is SGHTA and CDR2 is FQGNSA. The CDR3 extends over 13 amino acids. In DNA form, the CDR3 reads TGTGCCAGCAGCTTAAGCAAAAACAATGAGCAGTTCTTC. Its protein is CASSLSKNNEQFF. The variable domain in full, completed from reference TRBV7-2 and TRBJ2-1, reads GAGVSQSPSNKVTEKGKDVELRCDPISGHTALYWYRQSLGQGLEFLIYFQGNSAPDKSGLPSDRFSAERTGGSVSTLTIQRTQQEDSAVYLCASSLSKNNEQFFGPGTRLTVL.